This T cell receptor (beta chain) originates from a study of cytomegalovirus exposure and HLA in healthy donors. Study-wide results and limits: Rare sequences made up most TCRs, while some public TCRs were found in many donors. There were under 200 TCR beta chains listed as cytomegalovirus-associated. HLA alleles showed associations with about 17,000 TCR beta sequences in a later analysis, at a 0.05 false discovery rate.

Both 60 Vbeta primers and 13 Jbeta primers went into the PCR. The protocol was immunoSEQ multiplex PCR, while the TCRdb copy is restricted to in-frame clones and leaves out a portion. The repertoire holds 180,000 or so clones, with more than 60% as singletons. Notes on this clone: The antigen is undetermined.

Material: PBMCs. The sequence was obtained from a man younger than 30 in good health and CMV-seronegative.

The CDR3 loop is CASSRLDSSYNSPLHF. As DNA, the CDR3 is TGTGCCAGCAGTCGATTGGACAGCTCCTATAATTCACCCCTCCACTTT. The genes are TRBV28 and TRBJ1-6, with a tentative D call TRBD1 (6 bases). V lost 5 bases, J lost 0 bases, and 11 bases lay in between. This CDR3 spans 16 amino acids. Germline-derived CDR1 and CDR2 are MDHEN and SYDVKM.